The clone carrying this T cell receptor (beta chain) has more than one count but fewer than ten. An end of the junction differs from the germline gene, which may be a read error. The entry originates in a study of cytomegalovirus exposure and HLA in healthy donors. Primers for the PCR totalled 60 Vbeta and 13 Jbeta. Profiling relied on immunoSEQ multiplex PCR, and the TCRdb table lists in-frame clones only, not all of them. Here the sample spans about 140,000 clones, 75% being singletons. Germline V gene data show CDR1 as LNHDA and CDR2 as SQIVND (reference sequence). The CDR3 is made up of 13 amino acids.

This sequence was found in a man aged 25-45 years in good health and CMV-seronegative. The rearrangement uses TRBV19 and TRBJ1-1; D is perhaps TRBD1 (5 bases). Sequences were obtained from PBMCs. Here the CDR3 DNA reads TGTGCCAGTAGTATTCGACAGAACGCTGAAGCTTTCTTT. Its protein product is CASSIRQNAEAFF.